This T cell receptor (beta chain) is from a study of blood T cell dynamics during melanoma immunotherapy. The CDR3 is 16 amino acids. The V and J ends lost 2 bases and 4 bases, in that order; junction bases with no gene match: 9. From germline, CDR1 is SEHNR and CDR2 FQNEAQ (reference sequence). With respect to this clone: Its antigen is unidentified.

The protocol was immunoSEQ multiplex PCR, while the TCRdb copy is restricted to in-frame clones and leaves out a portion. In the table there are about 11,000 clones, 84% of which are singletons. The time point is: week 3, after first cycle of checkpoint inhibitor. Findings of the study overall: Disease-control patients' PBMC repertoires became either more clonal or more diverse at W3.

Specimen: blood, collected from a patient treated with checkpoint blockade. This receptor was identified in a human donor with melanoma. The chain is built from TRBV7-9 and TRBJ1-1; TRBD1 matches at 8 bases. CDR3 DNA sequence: TGTGCCAGCAGCTTACCTGGACAGGGAGGGGGCACTGAAGCTTTCTTT. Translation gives CASSLPGQGGGTEAFF.